The 31 T cell receptor beta chains below were found in one sample sequenced in a study of T cells in Graves' hyperthyroidism and ophthalmopathy. The source material, RNA transcripts, was used to amplify TCR beta CDR3 regions. HTBI primers were the set used in a first-round RT-PCR of the TCR CDR3. MiXCR, applied by TCRdb to the multiplex PCR reads, yields one record per CDR3 protein. The repertoire holds roughly 700,000 distinct CDR3 sequences, 14% seen once, with about 9.4% in the top ten. Input material: blood. Receptor source: a woman in her late teens or twenties with Graves' hyperthyroidism.

The rearrangement joins TRBV28 to TRBJ2-5, with D uncertain. This CDR3 comprises 15 residues. The V end was cut by 7 bases, the J end by 0 bases, with 15 bases between. CDR1 is MDHEN, CDR2 SYDVKM, per germline. Here the CDR3 reads CASIRAGGYQETQYF. The DNA of the CDR3 is TGTGCCAGCATTCGGGCAGGTGGCTACCAAGAGACCCAGTACTTC. Drawing the rest from reference TRBV28 and TRBJ2-5, the complete variable domain is DVKVTQSSRYLVKRTGEKVFLECVQDMDHENMFWYRQDPGLGLRLIYFSYDVKMKEKGDIPEGYSVSREKKERFSLILESASTNQTSMYLCASIRAGGYQETQYFGPGTRLLVL.

A few counts support this clonotype. The chain links TRBV20-1 to TRBJ2-1, with 12 bases matching TRBD2. The CDR3 spans 15 residues. Germline assignment: CDR1 DFQATT and CDR2 SNEGSKA (reference sequence). V trimming: 6 bases; J trimming: 5 bases; junction bases outside the gene matches: 8. CDR3 DNA: TGCAGTGCCCTCGGACTAGCGGGAACACACAATGAGCAGTTCTTC. Translation gives CSALGLAGTHNEQFF.

About this clonotype itself: A much larger clone differs from this one at a single base, so this may be a read error. The chain uses TRBV18 and TRBJ2-1; 9 bases are shared with TRBD2. Germline CDR1 KGHSH, CDR2 LQKENI. CDR3 length: 16 amino acids. The CDR3 DNA sequence: TGTGCCAGCTCACCCCAGGCGGGACTAGCCTACAATGGGCAGTTCTTC. It codes for CASSPQAGLAYNGQFF. Together with reference TRBV18 and TRBJ2-1, the CDR3 gives the full variable domain: NAGVMQNPRHLVRRRGQEARLRCSPMKGHSHVYWYRQLPEEGLKFMVYLQKENIIDESGMPKERFSAEFPKEGPSILRIQQVVRGDSAAYFCASSPQAGLAYNGQFFGPGTRLTVL.

This clonotype has at least ten counts. The chain employs TRBV11-2 and TRBJ2-1, with D hard to call. The germline CDR1 and CDR2 sequences are SGHAT and FQNNGV. V was shortened by 5 bases and J by 6 bases, with 14 bases between the two germline ends. The CDR3 has 14 residues. This CDR3 is CASSLALLVNEQFF. The CDR3 bases are TGTGCCAGCAGCCTTGCCCTGTTAGTCAATGAGCAGTTCTTC. Filled out from reference TRBV11-2 and TRBJ2-1, the complete variable domain reads EAGVAQSPRYKIIEKRQSVAFWCNPISGHATLYWYQQILGQGPKLLIQFQNNGVVDDSQLPKDRFSAERLKGVDSTLKIQPAKLEDSAVYLCASSLALLVNEQFFGPGTRLTVL.

This clonotype was counted only a few times. This chain connects TRBV14 to TRBJ2-3, with a possible D match to TRBD2 (6 bases). This CDR3 contains 14 residues. Trimming stripped 1 base from V and 4 bases from J, with 9 bases between. Germline lookup yields CDR1 SGHDN and CDR2 FVKESK. The CDR3 reads CASSQGLVADTQYF. The CDR3, as DNA: TGTGCCAGCAGCCAAGGACTAGTCGCAGATACGCAGTATTTT. The whole variable domain, filled in from reference TRBV14 and TRBJ2-3, reads EAGVTQFPSHSVIEKGQTVTLRCDPISGHDNLYWYRRVMGKEIKFLLHFVKESKQDESGMPNNRFLAERTGGTYSTLKVQPAELEDSGVYFCASSQGLVADTQYFGPGTRLTVL.

This clonotype came up many times. Here the CDR3 reads CATSTGLVSYNEQFF. In DNA form, the CDR3 reads TGTGCCACCTCGACGGGGCTCGTATCCTACAATGAGCAGTTCTTC. The chain recombines TRBV12-3 or TRBV12-4 with TRBJ2-1; perhaps D is TRBD1 or TRBD2 (5 bases each). The CDR3 is 15 amino acids. V lost 10 bases and J 1 base, leaving 17 bases between the germline ends.

This clonotype was recorded at least ten times. In nucleotides, the CDR3 is TGTGCCAGCAGACCGACAGGGGGCAACTATGGCTACACCTTC. Protein: CASRPTGGNYGYTF. The chain links TRBV3-1 to TRBJ1-2; TRBD1 agrees at 10 bases. The V gene's germline CDR1 is LGHDT and CDR2 YNNKEL (reference sequence). The trim removed 6 bases at V and 2 bases at J, leaving 3 bases unmatched. The CDR3 runs 14 residues.

This clonotype occurred a few times. The J gene is TRBJ1-6, the V gene TRBV27; no firm D call. V lost 3 bases and J 3 bases, leaving 9 bases between the germline ends. The CDR3 has 15 amino acids. Germline values: CDR1 MNHEY, CDR2 SMNVEV (reference sequence). As DNA, the CDR3 is TGTGCCAGCAGTTTTTCCCACTACTATAATTCACCCCTCCACTTT. It codes for CASSFSHYYNSPLHF.

This clonotype came up many times. The chain combines TRBV15 with TRBJ1-1; D is undetermined. This CDR3 is 13 amino acids long. V shed 1 base and J shed 7 bases, with 10 bases lying between them. Germline CDR1 and CDR2: LNHNV and YYDKDF (reference sequence). In nucleotides, the CDR3 is TGTGCCACCAGCAGAGGGACTCCCGGTGAAGCTTTCTTT. It translates to CATSRGTPGEAFF. Together with reference TRBV15 and TRBJ1-1, the CDR3 gives the full variable domain: DAMVIQNPRYQVTQFGKPVTLSCSQTLNHNVMYWYQQKSSQAPKLLFHYYDKDFNNEADTPDNFQSRRPNTSFCFLDIRSPGLGDTAMYLCATSRGTPGEAFFGQGTRLTVV.

This clonotype was counted only a few times. This chain joins TRBV7-9 and TRBJ1-5; TRBD1 is a possible D gene (6 bases). Germline assignment: CDR1 SEHNR and CDR2 FQNEAQ (reference sequence). The CDR3 has 15 residues. Between the trimmed V and J ends, which lost 4 bases and 4 bases, there was a span of 14 bases. The CDR3 spells CASSSTDRPNQPQHF. CDR3 nucleotide sequence: TGTGCCAGCAGCTCGACGGACAGACCAAATCAGCCCCAGCATTTT. Full variable domain (missing parts from reference TRBV7-9 and TRBJ1-5): DTGVSQNPRHKITKRGQNVTFRCDPISEHNRLYWYRQTLGQGPEFLTYFQNEAQLEKSRLLSDRFSAERPKGSFSTLEIQRTEQGDSAMYLCASSSTDRPNQPQHFGDGTRLSIL.

The CDR3 DNA follows: TGTGCCAGCACAAACGGGGAGCTGTTTTTT. The encoded protein is CASTNGELFF. The V gene is TRBV6-2 or TRBV6-3, the J gene TRBJ2-2; D remains unclear. The CDR3 runs 10 residues. V was pared by 7 bases and J by 7 bases, with 4 bases between. Germline CDR1 reads MNHEY; CDR2 reads SVGEGT.

This clonotype was seen ten or more times. The chain has TRBV2 and TRBJ2-3, with D possibly matching TRBD2 (5 bases). This CDR3 has 15 amino acids. Germline-derived CDR1 and CDR2 are SNHLY and FYNNEI. The V end lost 6 bases, the J end lost 0 bases, and 13 bases lay between the germline ends. In DNA form, the CDR3 reads TGTGCCAGCAGCGTCCCAAGCGGTAGCACAGATACGCAGTATTTT. This gives the protein CASSVPSGSTDTQYF.

This clonotype was picked up a small number of times. A clone one base away is much larger, so this may be a read error. The rearrangement links TRBV28 to TRBJ2-4; D may match TRBD1 or TRBD2 (5 bases each). The CDR3 consists of 14 residues. From germline, CDR1 is MDHEN and CDR2 SYDVKM. Trimming took 5 bases from V and 4 from J, leaving 12 bases between them. CDR3 in amino acids: CASSAWDGKNIQYF. CDR3 DNA: TGTGCCAGCAGTGCCTGGGACGGAAAAAACATTCAGTACTTC.

This clonotype was seen many times. This rearrangement joins TRBV3-1 to TRBJ2-1; weak D call: TRBD2 (7 bases). Deletions cut 1 base from V and 4 bases from J, with 17 bases between. The CDR3 spans 17 residues. CDR1 is LGHDT, CDR2 YNNKEL, per germline (reference sequence). CDR3 in amino acids: CASSQVQGGGFYNEQFF. The CDR3 coding sequence is TGTGCCAGCAGCCAAGTACAGGGAGGGGGGTTTTACAATGAGCAGTTCTTC.

This clonotype was detected a few times. V and J are TRBV9 and TRBJ1-1; D gene ambiguous. There are 12 residues in the CDR3. Germline lookup yields CDR1 SGDLS and CDR2 YYNGEE. With 4 bases removed from V and 8 bases from J, the gap between germline ends came to 12 bases. The CDR3 DNA follows: TGTGCCAGCAGCCCTGTGTTGGGAGAAGCTTTCTTT. It codes for CASSPVLGEAFF. Full variable domain (remainder filled in from reference TRBV9 and TRBJ1-1): DSGVTQTPKHLITATGQRVTLRCSPRSGDLSVYWYQQSLDQGLQFLIQYYNGEERAKGNILERFSAQQFPDLHSELNLSSLELGDSALYFCASSPVLGEAFFGQGTRLTVV.

Comment on this clonotype: One junction end disagrees with the germline gene, perhaps due to a read error. The chain combines TRBV6-8 with TRBJ2-1; 16 bases map to TRBD2. This CDR3 has 13 residues. Germline lookup yields CDR1 MNHGY and CDR2 SAAAGT. The CDR3 sequence: CVSRGTSGGGQFF. The DNA for the CDR3 is TGTGTCAGCAGGGGGACTAGCGGGGGGGGGCAGTTCTTC.

Many counts were recorded for this clonotype. The CDR3 nucleotides read TGCAGTGCTAGAGATTGGGCTAGCGGGAGTGTCGATGAGCAGTTCTTC. It yields the protein CSARDWASGSVDEQFF. V gene TRBV20-1 combines with J gene TRBJ2-1, with 10 nucleotides matching TRBD2. The CDR3 consists of 16 residues. J gave up 8 bases and V 0 bases, and 10 bases lay outside the gene matches. Germline CDR1 and CDR2: DFQATT and SNEGSKA (reference sequence).

The rearrangement uses TRBV29-1 and TRBJ2-1; no definite D call. Per germline, CDR1 SQVTM and CDR2 ANQGSEA. Trimming pared 2 bases from V and 8 bases from J, leaving 4 bases between. The CDR3 loop spans 10 amino acids. CDR3 in DNA: TGCAGCGTTGAAAGGTATGAGCAGTTCTTC. Translation: CSVERYEQFF.

The chain carries TRBV29-1 and TRBJ2-2; unclear D gene. CDR3 size: 12 residues. Trimming stripped 5 bases from V and 1 base from J, with 5 bases between. Germline assignment: CDR1 SQVTM and CDR2 ANQGSEA. In DNA, the CDR3 is TGCAGCGTTTCAAGGAACACCGGGGAGCTGTTTTTT. This sequence encodes CSVSRNTGELFF.

Concerning this clonotype: One base away lies a much larger clone, so this may be a sequencing read error. V and J are TRBV4-3 and TRBJ2-7; D perhaps matches TRBD2 (5 bases). Germline V gene data show CDR1 as LGHNA and CDR2 as YSLEER. The CDR3 loop spans 14 amino acids. V was shortened by 0 bases and J by 7 bases, with 13 bases between the two germline ends. The CDR3 here is CASSQDRLAYEQYF. The CDR3 nucleotides read TGCGCCAGCAGCCAAGATCGGCTAGCTTATGAGCAGTACTTC.

The table lists this clonotype with many counts. This chain links TRBV28 with TRBJ2-7; 7 bases are shared with TRBD1. There are 17 residues in the CDR3. Per germline, CDR1 MDHEN and CDR2 SYDVKM. With V trimmed by 4 bases and J by 9 bases, 21 bases remained unmatched. For the CDR3, the DNA is TGTGCCAGCAGTTCCACCTCCTACCGGGACAGTGGTTTCGGGCAGTACTTC. Its protein is CASSSTSYRDSGFGQYF.

To note about this clonotype: The junction does not match germline at one end; this may be a read error. V and J are TRBV28 and TRBJ2-3; tentatively, D is TRBD1 or TRBD2 (5 bases each). The CDR3 has 14 residues. Germline V CDR1 and CDR2: MDHEN, SYDVKM. The chain's CDR3 is CATSPYRETVTQYF. The CDR3 bases are TGTGCCACCTCCCCTTATAGGGAGACAGTTACGCAGTATTTT.

Ten or more counts support this clonotype. The V and J genes are TRBV7-8 and TRBJ2-1; D may be TRBD1 or TRBD2 (7 bases each). V was trimmed by 5 bases and J by 6 bases, leaving 20 bases between them. This CDR3 region has 16 residues. CDR1 and CDR2 (germline): SGHVS, FQNEAQ. CDR3 in amino acids: CASSLRDREGANEQFF. Written as DNA, the CDR3 is TGTGCCAGCAGCCTACGAGACAGGGAGGGGGCCAATGAGCAGTTCTTC.

Concerning this clonotype itself: Possible read error: a much larger clone is one base away. The chain employs TRBV5-6 and TRBJ1-2; D unclear. Germline CDR1 and CDR2: SGHDT and YYEEEE. This CDR3 comprises 12 residues. Trimming took off 1 base at V and 10 bases at J, with 11 bases between the two ends. This CDR3 is CASSLRESDYTF. CDR3 DNA: TGTGCCAGCAGCTTGAGGGAATCTGACTACACCTTC.

This clonotype was seen repeatedly, ten times or more. The rearrangement links TRBV15 to TRBJ1-2; 12 bases fit TRBD1. The junction had 3 bases not matched to a gene; V was cut back by 2 bases and J by 2 bases. Germline V gene lookup returns CDR1 LNHNV and CDR2 YYDKDF (reference sequence). CDR3 size: 16 residues. CDR3 region: CATSRSGQGANYGYTF. CDR3 coding DNA: TGTGCCACCAGCAGATCGGGACAGGGGGCGAACTATGGCTACACCTTC.

This clonotype was seen at least ten times. The chain has TRBV18 and TRBJ2-7; D tentatively fits TRBD1 or TRBD2 (5 bases each). V lost 4 bases, J lost 6 bases, and 13 bases lay in between. CDR1 and CDR2 from the germline V gene are KGHSH and LQKENI. The CDR3 runs 13 residues. The chain's CDR3 is CASSHGALLEQYF. The CDR3 DNA sequence: TGTGCCAGCTCACACGGGGCGTTACTCGAGCAGTACTTC.

The V call is TRBV6-5, the J call TRBJ1-2, with 8 bases identical to TRBD1. This CDR3 is built from 12 residues. Looked up from germline, CDR1 is MNHEY and CDR2 is SVGAGI. V shed 3 bases and J 8 bases; nucleotides not matched to a gene: 2. CDR3 bases: TGTGCCAGCAGTTATGGACAGGGCGGCTACACCTTC. Protein product: CASSYGQGGYTF.

The sample holds many counts of this clonotype. The chain carries TRBV10-3 and TRBJ2-7; tentative D call: TRBD2 (6 bases). Trimming removed 11 bases from V and 6 bases from J, with 14 bases in between. CDR3 size: 11 residues. CDR1 is ENHRY and CDR2 is SYGVKD in the germline V gene. This chain's CDR3 is CALRTGVEQYF. The CDR3 DNA reads as TGTGCCCTAAGAACGGGAGTCGAGCAGTACTTC.

The gene calls are TRBV9 and TRBJ2-1; 10 bases align to TRBD2. The trim removed 4 bases at V and 0 bases at J, leaving 16 bases unmatched. The CDR3 covers 20 residues. Germline values: CDR1 SGDLS, CDR2 YYNGEE. Here the CDR3 reads CASSPEREGPTRVSYNEQFF. The CDR3 DNA is TGTGCCAGCAGCCCCGAGCGGGAGGGCCCAACGAGAGTCTCCTACAATGAGCAGTTCTTC.

The gene calls are TRBV12-3 or TRBV12-4 and TRBJ1-5; possible D gene TRBD1, 6 bases. The CDR3 runs 14 residues. V was pared by 1 base and J by 9 bases, with 13 bases between. The CDR3, as DNA: TGTGCCAGCAGTTTAGACGGGGGGGCGGGGCCCCAGCATTTT. It specifies CASSLDGGAGPQHF.

This clonotype was seen repeatedly, ten times or more. CDR3 sequence reads: CASSSHSWQYF. Here the CDR3 DNA reads TGTGCCAGCAGCTCTCACAGTTGGCAGTACTTC. The J gene is TRBJ2-7, the V gene TRBV11-2; no clear D. The germline CDR1 and CDR2 sequences are SGHAT and FQNNGV. There are 11 residues in the CDR3. V lost 4 bases and J lost 9, with 10 bases in between.